This TCR beta chain is drawn from a study of CXCR3-negative and CXCR3-positive naive CD8 T cells (dated by TCRdb to the late 2010s). Notes on the research overall: In total, 130 million to 150 million TRB reads were obtained, which works out to roughly 1.5 +/- 0.3 million reads per library. Naive subsets from about 5 donors and memory cells from 3 donors were included in the TRBV-TRBJ cluster analysis. Data from about 12 donors, pooled across two independent experiments, went into the diversity and physicochemical repertoire analyses.

The CDR3 sequence holds 15 residues, the cysteine and phenylalanine included. This entry has no DNA. The germline V gene provides CDR1 SNHLY and CDR2 FYNNEI. General conclusions and limits of the study: Compared with CXCR3-negative naive cells, CXCR3-positive naive cells had TRB CDR3s with higher hydrophobicity (lower Kidera factor 4), lower energy, and higher strength and volume indices. Within the same donor, TRBV-TRBJ usage looked similar between naive CXCR3-negative and CXCR3-positive cells, but memory cells had distinct patterns. Comparably high repertoire diversity was found in both naive subsets, whereas much lower repertoire diversity was found in memory CD8+ T cells. Because surface CD5, which has been linked to self-reactivity in mice, was comparable between naive subsets, TCR interaction strength was also inferred from TRB CDR3 physicochemical properties. Freshly isolated PBMCs were used for most assays because CXCR3 expression went down partially after cryopreservation.

Concerning this clonotype itself: The antigen it binds to is not known.

The sequencer listed for this sample is NextSeq 550. The Human TCR Profiling Kit (MiLaboratory) was used to prepare UMI-labeled 5' RACE TRB cDNA libraries. cDNA synthesis used the entire amount of extracted RNA, and PCR amplification then used the entire amount of cDNA produced. Libraries were prepared in parallel with an identical number of PCR cycles. As for the authors' bioinformatics: With a minimum of two reads required per UMI, MIGEC and MiXCR pulled out about 49,000 +/- 11,000 unique UMI-labeled TRB cDNA molecules from each library. An average of approximately 40,000 +/- 10,000 functional in-frame TRB CDR3 nucleotide clonotypes without stop codons was found per library. After downsampling to 5000 UMI-labeled TRB molecules per sample, diversity metrics, including normalized Shannon-Wiener and Chao1, were computed in VDJtools. For the central five CDR3 residues, VDJtools calculated physicochemical properties weighted by clonotype size, namely interaction energy, strength, volume and Kidera factor 4. Reprocessed by TCRdb, the reads give a single entry per CDR3 protein sequence, without DNA. The V and J calls were determined by TCRdb, not by the authors. The sample's own table lists more than 80,000 distinct CDR3 sequences. The ten largest clonotypes hold around 0.82% of the sample.

Each CD8+ T cell subset was flow-sorted in triplicate, with over 250,000 cells per subset placed directly into RLT lysis buffer. To keep memory contaminants out, a stringent definition of naive CD8+ T cells was applied: CD45RO-CCR7+CD27+CD95-. Standard density gradient centrifugation was used to isolate peripheral blood mononuclear cells from buffy coats. Naive CXCR3-negative and CXCR3-positive CD8+ T cells were flow-sorted using a FACSAria III. Total RNA was extracted from sorted cells using an RNeasy Mini Kit. The specimen was naive CXCR3+ CD8+ T cells from blood. The sample's cell subset or site label is to be understood as: CD45RO-CCR7+CD27+CD95- naive CD8+ T cells expressing CXCR3 (TNR3+). This receptor chain uses TRBV2 and TRBJ1-5. This clonotype was obtained from a human donor in good health. Some clones in this sample may be carry-over from other donors' samples. This receptor carries the CDR3 CASSDVVGYNQPQHF.